One and the same sample provided the 20 T cell receptor beta chains below, sequenced in a study of T cell clonotyping in hematopoietic cell transplantation. TCRdb keeps only in-frame clones here, not all; method: immunoSEQ multiplex PCR. The repertoire holds 20,000 or so clones, with 79% as singletons. Sequenced material: peripheral blood mononuclear cells. The source of these receptors is a man between 60 and 70 years old in good health. Some clones in this sample may be carry-over from other donors' samples.

The chain is built from TRBV5-1 and TRBJ1-3; a weak D match, TRBD1 (6 bases). The CDR3 spans 16 residues. Trimming removed 2 bases at V and 0 bases at J, with 12 bases between. Looked up from germline, CDR1 is SGHRS and CDR2 is YFSETQ. CDR3 sequence: CASSFSGQNSGNTIYF. CDR3 coding DNA: TGCGCCAGCAGCTTTAGCGGACAGAACTCTGGAAACACCATATATTTT.

The chain uses TRBV5-6 and TRBJ1-6; weak D call: TRBD1 (6 bases). The V gene lost 4 bases and the J gene lost 9 bases, with 14 bases spanning the gap. Germline loops: CDR1 SGHDT, CDR2 YYEEEE. CDR3 length equals 14 residues. Here the CDR3 reads CASSLFRGTSPLHF. The DNA of the CDR3 is TGTGCCAGCAGCCTGTTCAGGGGAACTTCACCCCTCCACTTT. Full variable domain (remainder filled in from reference TRBV5-6 and TRBJ1-6): DAGVTQSPTHLIKTRGQQVTLRCSPKSGHDTVSWYQQALGQGPQFIFQYYEEEERQRGNFPDRFSGHQFPNYSSELNVNALLLGDSALYLCASSLFRGTSPLHFGNGTRLTVT.

This chain joins TRBV2 and TRBJ1-2; D remains unclear. CDR3 size: 13 residues. Germline loops: CDR1 SNHLY, CDR2 FYNNEI. V lost 3 bases, J lost 1 base, and 6 bases lay in between. This chain's CDR3 is CASSEPNNYGYTF. Written as DNA, the CDR3 is TGTGCCAGCAGTGAGCCCAATAACTATGGCTACACCTTC.

This clone showed up just a few times. The gene calls are TRBV25-1 and TRBJ2-3, with TRBD2 identical over 8 bases. V shed 7 bases and J 0 bases; nucleotides not matched to a gene: 12. The CDR3 runs 17 residues. CDR1 and CDR2 (germline): MGHDK, SYGVNS. CDR3 residues: CASTPTGREISTDTQYF. Here the CDR3 DNA reads TGTGCCAGCACTCCAACCGGGAGGGAAATTAGCACAGATACGCAGTATTTT. Based on the CDR3 plus reference TRBV25-1 and TRBJ2-3, the full variable domain is EADIYQTPRYLVIGTGKKITLECSQTMGHDKMYWYQQDPGMELHLIHYSYGVNSTEKGDLSSESTVSRIRTEHFPLTLESARPSHTSQYLCASTPTGREISTDTQYFGPGTRLTVL.

Regarding this clone: A much larger clone is a single base away; this may be a read error. This rearrangement joins TRBV19 to TRBJ1-1; 8 positions agree with TRBD1. Per germline, CDR1 LNHDA and CDR2 SQIVND (reference sequence). The CDR3 totals 12 residues. V lost 8 bases, J lost 8 bases, and 7 bases stayed unmatched. This CDR3 reads CASGTGGREAFF. For the CDR3, the DNA is TGTGCCAGTGGTACAGGGGGACGAGAAGCTTTCTTT.

The J gene is TRBJ2-2, the V gene TRBV19, with 16 bases lining up with TRBD2. Germline V gene sequence: CDR1 LNHDA, CDR2 SQIVND (reference sequence). With 3 bases clipped from V and 7 bases from J, the junction kept 8 bases outside the gene matches. The CDR3 has 18 amino acids. The CDR3 nucleotides are TGTGCCAGTAGTATCGGGGGACTAGCGGGGGGGCCGGTCGGGGAGCTGTTTTTT. This translates into CASSIGGLAGGPVGELFF.

V and J are TRBV19 and TRBJ1-1; D remains unclear. The V end lost 1 base, the J end lost 1 base, and 7 bases lay between the germline ends. The CDR3 runs to 14 residues. CDR1 and CDR2 from the germline V gene are LNHDA and SQIVND (reference sequence). The CDR3 DNA reads as TGTGCCAGTAGTATAGGACACCGGAACACTGAAGCTTTCTTT. Protein sequence: CASSIGHRNTEAFF.

The gene calls are TRBV4-2 and TRBJ1-2; 7 nucleotides align to TRBD1. The CDR3 has 18 amino acids. CDR1 is LGHNA, CDR2 YNFKEQ, per germline. With 1 base clipped from V and 2 bases from J, the junction kept 13 bases outside the gene matches. For the CDR3, the DNA is TGTGCCAGCAGCCAAGGGGATCGACAGGGCCTTCGGAACTATGGCTACACCTTC. Protein sequence: CASSQGDRQGLRNYGYTF.

The gene calls are TRBV6-5 and TRBJ1-1; D not resolved. The CDR3 runs to 13 residues. Germline CDR1 reads MNHEY; CDR2 reads SVGAGI. V was pared by 8 bases and J by 11 bases, with 21 bases between. The CDR3 here is CASARRASRRAFF. For the CDR3, the DNA is TGTGCCAGCGCAAGACGGGCCTCCAGACGGGCTTTCTTT.

This chain connects TRBV5-1 to TRBJ1-2; D is undetermined. V was shortened by 0 bases and J by 7 bases, with 10 bases between the two germline ends. The CDR3 loop spans 13 amino acids. Germline values: CDR1 SGHRS, CDR2 YFSETQ. CDR3 sequence (DNA): TGCGCCAGCAGCTTGGAGCCATTGGCTGGCTACACCTTC. Encoded protein: CASSLEPLAGYTF. Combining the CDR3 with reference TRBV5-1 and TRBJ1-2 gives the whole variable domain KAGVTQTPRYLIKTRGQQVTLSCSPISGHRSVSWYQQTPGQGLQFLFEYFSETQRNKGNFPGRFSGRQFSNSRSEMNVSTLELGDSALYLCASSLEPLAGYTFGSGTRLTVV.

The genes are TRBV5-4 and TRBJ2-7; 8 bases are a match to TRBD2. CDR1 is SGHNT, CDR2 YYREEE, per germline (reference sequence). The CDR3 length is 16 residues. With 1 base clipped from V and 2 bases from J, the junction kept 8 bases outside the gene matches. The CDR3 spells CASSLRRPGLAYEQYF. The CDR3 coding sequence is TGTGCCAGCAGCTTGCGCCGGCCGGGACTAGCCTACGAGCAGTACTTC.

J is TRBJ1-1 and V is TRBV5-1; 7 bases are a match to TRBD1. The V gene's germline CDR1 is SGHRS and CDR2 YFSETQ. Trimming removed 0 bases from V and 0 bases from J; junction bases left unmatched: 5. The CDR3 length is 16 residues. Here the CDR3 DNA reads TGCGCCAGCAGCTTGGCGACAGGGCTGATGAACACTGAAGCTTTCTTT. Residues: CASSLATGLMNTEAFF.

V usage is TRBV6-6 and J usage is TRBJ1-1; 8 nucleotides line up with TRBD1. The junction had 9 bases not matched to a gene; V was cut back by 0 bases and J by 9 bases. The germline V gene encodes CDR1 MNHNY and CDR2 SVGAGI (reference sequence). The CDR3 length is 15 residues. The CDR3 is CASSYSLQGVTKAFF. For the CDR3, the DNA is TGTGCCAGCAGTTACTCTCTACAGGGGGTGACTAAAGCTTTCTTT.

This rearrangement joins TRBV19 to TRBJ1-4, with TRBD1 matching 9 bases. The ends lost 5 bases at V and 5 bases at J; junction bases unmatched: 6. Germline V lookup: CDR1 LNHDA, CDR2 SQIVND (reference sequence). The CDR3 runs 15 residues. The CDR3 sequence is CASSARQGGNEKLFF. The DNA of the CDR3 is TGTGCCAGTAGTGCCCGACAGGGGGGAAATGAAAAACTGTTTTTT.

The V call is TRBV29-1, the J call TRBJ1-2, with TRBD1 matching 7 bases. Per germline, CDR1 SQVTM and CDR2 ANQGSEA. The V and J ends lost 1 base and 7 bases, in that order; junction bases with no gene match: 6. The CDR3 length is 13 residues. In DNA form, the CDR3 reads TGCAGCGTTGAAGGGTGGGACAGCTCTGGCTACACCTTC. Encoded protein: CSVEGWDSSGYTF.

This clone was recorded a few times. This rearrangement joins TRBV2 to TRBJ1-2; D unclear. CDR1 and CDR2 (germline): SNHLY, FYNNEI. The CDR3 has 12 residues. V was shortened by 8 bases and J by 1 base, with 8 bases between the two germline ends. In DNA, the CDR3 is TGTGCCAGCCATGAACTTAACTATGGCTACACCTTC. It is translated as CASHELNYGYTF.

This chain connects TRBV7-6 to TRBJ2-5, with D possibly being TRBD1 or TRBD2 (6 bases each). Germline CDR1 is SGHVS and CDR2 is FNYEAQ. Trimming stripped 1 base from V and 5 bases from J, with 14 bases between. This CDR3 is 15 amino acids long. The DNA for the CDR3 is TGTGCCAGCAGCTTAGAGAGGGGGGCGTCGGAGACCCAGTACTTC. Residues: CASSLERGASETQYF.

The rearrangement links TRBV25-1 to TRBJ2-6, with D perhaps assigned TRBD1 or TRBD2 (5 bases each). V was trimmed by 4 bases and J by 12 bases, leaving 16 bases between them. Germline V gene sequence: CDR1 MGHDK, CDR2 SYGVNS. This CDR3 contains 14 residues. This chain's CDR3 is CASSANSGQAVLTF. CDR3 DNA: TGTGCCAGCAGTGCTAATTCGGGGCAGGCCGTCCTGACTTTC. The full variable domain, its missing parts supplied by reference TRBV25-1 and TRBJ2-6, is EADIYQTPRYLVIGTGKKITLECSQTMGHDKMYWYQQDPGMELHLIHYSYGVNSTEKGDLSSESTVSRIRTEHFPLTLESARPSHTSQYLCASSANSGQAVLTFGAGSRLTVL.

The rearrangement links TRBV29-1 to TRBJ1-3; tentatively, D is TRBD1 (6 bases). Germline V gives CDR1 SQVTM, CDR2 ANQGSEA. Trimming cost V 6 bases and J 1 base, with 16 bases left between them. The CDR3 length is 15 residues. Written as DNA, the CDR3 is TGCAGCGTACCTCGTGAAAGGGGGTCTGGAAACACCATATATTTT. It encodes CSVPRERGSGNTIYF.

This chain connects TRBV27 to TRBJ2-7; 10 bases agree with TRBD1. The CDR3 has 18 amino acids. Germline assignment: CDR1 MNHEY and CDR2 SMNVEV (reference sequence). Unmatched junction bases numbered 14, after V lost 4 bases and J lost 2 bases. This chain's CDR3 is CASSSFFGGQGITYEQYF. The DNA of the CDR3 is TGTGCCAGCAGTTCTTTTTTCGGGGGACAGGGGATTACCTACGAGCAGTACTTC.